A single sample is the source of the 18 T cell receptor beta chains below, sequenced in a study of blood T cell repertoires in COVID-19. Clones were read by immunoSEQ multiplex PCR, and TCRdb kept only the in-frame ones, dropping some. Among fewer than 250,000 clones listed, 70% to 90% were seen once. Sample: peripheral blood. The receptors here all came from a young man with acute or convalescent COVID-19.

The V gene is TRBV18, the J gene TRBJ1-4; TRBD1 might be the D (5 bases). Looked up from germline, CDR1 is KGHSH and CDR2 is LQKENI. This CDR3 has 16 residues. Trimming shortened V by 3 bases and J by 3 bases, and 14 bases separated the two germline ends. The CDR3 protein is CASSPRSGTPNEKLFF. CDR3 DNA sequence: TGTGCCAGCTCACCTCGGAGCGGGACGCCTAATGAAAAACTGTTTTTT.

The CDR3, as DNA: TGTGCCAGCAGACCCTCTGGGTGGGCGTTTGGTACAGATACGCAGTATTTT. This codes for CASRPSGWAFGTDTQYF. The chain uses TRBV9 and TRBJ2-3; D is ambiguous. Trimming stripped 5 bases from V and 3 bases from J, with 22 bases between. Germline V gives CDR1 SGDLS, CDR2 YYNGEE. The CDR3 spans 17 residues.

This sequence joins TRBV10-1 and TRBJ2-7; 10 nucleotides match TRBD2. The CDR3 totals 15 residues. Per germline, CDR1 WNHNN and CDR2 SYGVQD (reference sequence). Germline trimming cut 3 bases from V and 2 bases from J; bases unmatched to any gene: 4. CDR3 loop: CASSDRTSGTYEQYF. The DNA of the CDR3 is TGCGCCAGCAGTGATAGGACTAGCGGAACCTACGAGCAGTACTTC.

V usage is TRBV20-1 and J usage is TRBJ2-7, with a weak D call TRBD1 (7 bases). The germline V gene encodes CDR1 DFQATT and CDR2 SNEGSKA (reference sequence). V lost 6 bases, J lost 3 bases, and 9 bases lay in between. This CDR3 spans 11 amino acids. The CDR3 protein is CSAQGGYEQYF. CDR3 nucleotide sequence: TGCAGTGCCCAGGGGGGCTACGAGCAGTACTTC.

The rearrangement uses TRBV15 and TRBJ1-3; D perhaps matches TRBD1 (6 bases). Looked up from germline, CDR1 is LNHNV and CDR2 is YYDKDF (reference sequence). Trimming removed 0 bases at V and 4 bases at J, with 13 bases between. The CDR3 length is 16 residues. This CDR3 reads CATSRDSGTGGNTIYF. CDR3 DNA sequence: TGTGCCACCAGCAGAGATTCCGGAACAGGGGGAAACACCATATATTTT. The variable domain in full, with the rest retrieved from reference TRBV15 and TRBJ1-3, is DAMVIQNPRYQVTQFGKPVTLSCSQTLNHNVMYWYQQKSSQAPKLLFHYYDKDFNNEADTPDNFQSRRPNTSFCFLDIRSPGLGDTAMYLCATSRDSGTGGNTIYFGEGSWLTVV.

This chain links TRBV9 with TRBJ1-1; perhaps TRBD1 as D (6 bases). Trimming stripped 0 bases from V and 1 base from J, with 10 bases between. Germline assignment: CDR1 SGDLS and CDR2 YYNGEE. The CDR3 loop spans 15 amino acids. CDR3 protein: CASSVAGAQNTEAFF. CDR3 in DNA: TGTGCCAGCAGCGTAGCAGGGGCCCAGAACACTGAAGCTTTCTTT.

CDR3 in DNA: TGTGCCATCAGTGTAAACGGAGTATTAGGCTACACCTTC. It specifies CAISVNGVLGYTF. This chain uses TRBV10-3 with TRBJ1-2; no firm D call. Germline loops: CDR1 ENHRY, CDR2 SYGVKD. The V and J ends lost 4 bases and 8 bases respectively, with 14 bases between them. The CDR3 length is 13 residues.

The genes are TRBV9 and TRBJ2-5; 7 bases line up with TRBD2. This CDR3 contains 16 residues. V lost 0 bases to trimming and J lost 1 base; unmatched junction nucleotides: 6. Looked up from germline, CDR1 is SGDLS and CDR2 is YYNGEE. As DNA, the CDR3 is TGTGCCAGCAGCGTAGGTGGATCGGGAGGCCAAGAGACCCAGTACTTC. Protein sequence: CASSVGGSGGQETQYF.

The CDR3 nucleotides read TGTGCCAGCAGTGAAGACGCTATCCAGGACACCATATATTTT. It encodes CASSEDAIQDTIYF. The rearrangement uses TRBV6-1 and TRBJ1-3; D gene unclear. V dropped 1 base and J dropped 8 bases, with 12 bases sitting between them. This CDR3 spans 14 amino acids. Germline CDR1 is MNHNS and CDR2 is SASEGT.

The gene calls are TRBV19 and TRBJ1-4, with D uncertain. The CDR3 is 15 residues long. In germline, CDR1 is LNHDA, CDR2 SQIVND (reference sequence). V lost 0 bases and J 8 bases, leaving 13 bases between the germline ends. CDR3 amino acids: CASSIDPAGDEKLFF. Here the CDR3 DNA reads TGTGCCAGTAGTATAGATCCGGCAGGCGACGAAAAACTGTTTTTT.

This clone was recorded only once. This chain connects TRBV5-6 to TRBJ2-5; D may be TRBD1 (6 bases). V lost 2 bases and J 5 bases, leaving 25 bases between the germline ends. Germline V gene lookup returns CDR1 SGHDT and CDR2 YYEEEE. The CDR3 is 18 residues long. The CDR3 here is CASSFQSQAGAQGETQYF. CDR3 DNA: TGTGCCAGCAGCTTTCAAAGCCAAGCCGGGGCCCAGGGGGAGACCCAGTACTTC. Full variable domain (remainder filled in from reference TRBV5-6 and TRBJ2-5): DAGVTQSPTHLIKTRGQQVTLRCSPKSGHDTVSWYQQALGQGPQFIFQYYEEEERQRGNFPDRFSGHQFPNYSSELNVNALLLGDSALYLCASSFQSQAGAQGETQYFGPGTRLLVL.

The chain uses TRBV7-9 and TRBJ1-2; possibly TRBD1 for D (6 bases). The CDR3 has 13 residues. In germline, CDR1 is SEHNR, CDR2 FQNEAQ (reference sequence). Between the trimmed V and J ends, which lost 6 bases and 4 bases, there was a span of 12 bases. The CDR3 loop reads CASSRGQFYGYTF. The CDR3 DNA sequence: TGTGCCAGCAGTCGTGGACAGTTCTATGGCTACACCTTC. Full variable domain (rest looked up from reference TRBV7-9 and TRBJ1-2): DTGVSQNPRHKITKRGQNVTFRCDPISEHNRLYWYRQTLGQGPEFLTYFQNEAQLEKSRLLSDRFSAERPKGSFSTLEIQRTEQGDSAMYLCASSRGQFYGYTFGSGTRLTVV.

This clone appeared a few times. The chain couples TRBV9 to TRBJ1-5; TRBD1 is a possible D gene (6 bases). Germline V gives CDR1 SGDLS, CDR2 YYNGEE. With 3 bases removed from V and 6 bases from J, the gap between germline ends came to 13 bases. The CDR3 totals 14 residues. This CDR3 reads CASSAGEMGQPQHF. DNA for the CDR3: TGTGCCAGCAGCGCAGGGGAGATGGGTCAGCCCCAGCATTTT.

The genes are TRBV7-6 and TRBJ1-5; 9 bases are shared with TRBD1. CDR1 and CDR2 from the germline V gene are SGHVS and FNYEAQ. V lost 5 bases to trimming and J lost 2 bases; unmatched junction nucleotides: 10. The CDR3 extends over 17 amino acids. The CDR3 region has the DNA TGTGCCAGCAGCCCCCGGACAGGGGCAAATGGCAATCAGCCCCAGCATTTT. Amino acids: CASSPRTGANGNQPQHF.

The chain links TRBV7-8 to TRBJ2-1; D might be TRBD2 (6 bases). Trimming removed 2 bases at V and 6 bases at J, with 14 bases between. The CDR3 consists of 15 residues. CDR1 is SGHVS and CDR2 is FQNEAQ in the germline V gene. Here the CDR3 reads CASSLRLVGLNEQFF. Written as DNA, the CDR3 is TGTGCCAGCAGCTTAAGACTAGTGGGCCTCAATGAGCAGTTCTTC.

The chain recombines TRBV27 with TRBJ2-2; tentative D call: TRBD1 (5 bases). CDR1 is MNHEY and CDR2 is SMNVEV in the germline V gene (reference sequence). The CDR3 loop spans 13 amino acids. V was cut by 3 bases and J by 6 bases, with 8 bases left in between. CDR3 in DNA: TGTGCCAGCAGTTTTGGACAATCCGGGGAGCTGTTTTTT. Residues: CASSFGQSGELFF.

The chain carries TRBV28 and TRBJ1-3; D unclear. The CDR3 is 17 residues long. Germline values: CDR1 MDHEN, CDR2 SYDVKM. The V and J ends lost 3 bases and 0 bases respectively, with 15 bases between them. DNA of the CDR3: TGTGCCAGCAGTTTGTATAAGCACCGGAGCTCTGGAAACACCATATATTTT. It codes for CASSLYKHRSSGNTIYF. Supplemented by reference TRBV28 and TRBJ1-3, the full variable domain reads DVKVTQSSRYLVKRTGEKVFLECVQDMDHENMFWYRQDPGLGLRLIYFSYDVKMKEKGDIPEGYSVSREKKERFSLILESASTNQTSMYLCASSLYKHRSSGNTIYFGEGSWLTVV.

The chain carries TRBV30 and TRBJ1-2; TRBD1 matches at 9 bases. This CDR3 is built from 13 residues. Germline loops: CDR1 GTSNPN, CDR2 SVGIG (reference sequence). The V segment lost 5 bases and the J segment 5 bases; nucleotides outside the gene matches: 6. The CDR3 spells CAWRDREIYGYTF. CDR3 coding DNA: TGTGCCTGGCGGGACAGGGAGATTTATGGCTACACCTTC.